The following is a T cell receptor (beta chain) sequence with its context. In this sample, this clonotype turned up a few times. This clone's antigen is unknown. Base qualities are not provided; no much larger clone lies one nucleotide away. cDNA was synthesized by template-switch 5'RACE using a primer with a 10-nucleotide random unique molecular identifier that tagged each TCR transcript. Over 180 million TCR-beta sequences, covering 15-18 subjects, were produced in each sequencing run. The RNeasy kit was used for extraction of total RNA. Using the KAPA Real-time Library Amplification kit, TCR-beta VDJ regions were amplified with primers for the TCR constant region and the 5'RACE anchor. Sample indexes and Illumina adaptors were added in a first PCR, and a second PCR then increased library yield. After Ampure bead purification, the roughly 650 bp TCR product was size-selected on a 2% E-gel SizeSelection system. Before pooling, library quality was assessed on a Bioanalyzer, concentration was determined with Qubit, and library quantification was performed with the Kapa Library Quantification kit. An Illumina HiSeq 2500 sequenced the libraries paired-end 2 x 150 bp. To increase sequence diversity, 25-30% phiX was spiked into each library pool. For the original study's pipeline: Quality-filtered reads were processed with the UMI-based MiGEC pipeline, and over 85% of raw TCR sequences were removed by the MiGEC pipeline during error correction. VDJ genes were aligned to IMGT germline references, and each clonotype was defined by a unique CDR3 amino acid sequence together with V-J genes. Clonal expansion, Shannon diversity and CDR3 relatedness were evaluated with VDJtools (CalcPairwiseDistances, ClusterSamples), while phylogenetic trees were built in CLCbio workbench. Expanded clones were defined as having at least 8 unique UMIs, based on coefficient-of-variation modelling across technical triplicates. TCRdb took the public reads, trimmed them with fastp at Q25, ran MiXCR for clone calling and kept in-frame beta chains. For every CDR3 protein sequence, its rows merge into one entry that carries the most common genes and DNA. The V and J calls were determined by TCRdb, not by the authors. This sample holds about 70,000 distinct CDR3 sequences; roughly 4.5% were observed only once. The ten biggest clones cover 2% to 2.5% of the sample.

CDR1 and CDR2 were assigned from the germline V gene (reference sequence) as DFQATT and SNEGSKA. The CDR3 spans 12 residues, from the cysteine through the phenylalanine. The DNA shown is the 36-base CDR3, in frame from base 1. V is cut by 2 bases and J by 10 bases, and the space between the germline ends is 12 bases. This sample was taken from a study of neurological immune-mediated disorders (dated by TCRdb to about 2019). With regard to the full study: Of the 35 or so multiple sclerosis patients, about 31 had relapsing-remitting MS and 3 had secondary progressive MS. Using UMI-based sequencing, the study compared peripheral blood TCR-beta repertoires from patients with HTLV-I-associated myelopathy (HAM/TSP), patients with multiple sclerosis, and healthy controls. Alongside PBMC samples, the set of about 100 TCR-beta libraries contained longitudinal samples, technical triplicates, and paired CD4+ and CD8+ T-cell subsets that had been sorted. Of the roughly 68 subjects in the cohort, around 15 were HAM/TSP patients, roughly 35 were multiple sclerosis patients, and 20 were healthy controls. Here is what the overall study found, with its caveats: No association of the MS cluster with clinical or MRI features was observed, and the need for larger cohorts was stated by the authors. In phylogenetic analysis, the repertoires of 18 of 34 MS patients grouped into a cluster of related CDR3 sequences, which suggests a possible signature at the repertoire level. TCR clonal expansion was highest in HAM/TSP patients and lowest in MS patients, with MS patients falling below even healthy controls. Expanded clones from different subjects shared no identical CDR3 amino acid sequences, which suggests that TCR-beta repertoires were private in all groups.

For the unsorted PBMC libraries, 2 million PBMCs were stored in RNAlater at -80 degrees C until RNA extraction and were used to generate the libraries. Multiple sclerosis patients were enrolled in a US clinical protocol evaluating disease progression by magnetic resonance imaging. Peripheral blood was subjected to Ficoll-Hypaque density gradient centrifugation to isolate PBMCs, which were then cryopreserved in liquid nitrogen. Sequencing used PBMCs. The sequence was collected from a woman in her sixties or seventies with multiple sclerosis. Rearrangement joined TRBV20-1 to TRBJ1-5; TRBD1 is a weak D gene call, 5 bases matching. The CDR3 has the sequence CSARTSGGPQHF. The DNA reads TGCAGTGCTAGAACTTCCGGGGGACCCCAGCATTTT.